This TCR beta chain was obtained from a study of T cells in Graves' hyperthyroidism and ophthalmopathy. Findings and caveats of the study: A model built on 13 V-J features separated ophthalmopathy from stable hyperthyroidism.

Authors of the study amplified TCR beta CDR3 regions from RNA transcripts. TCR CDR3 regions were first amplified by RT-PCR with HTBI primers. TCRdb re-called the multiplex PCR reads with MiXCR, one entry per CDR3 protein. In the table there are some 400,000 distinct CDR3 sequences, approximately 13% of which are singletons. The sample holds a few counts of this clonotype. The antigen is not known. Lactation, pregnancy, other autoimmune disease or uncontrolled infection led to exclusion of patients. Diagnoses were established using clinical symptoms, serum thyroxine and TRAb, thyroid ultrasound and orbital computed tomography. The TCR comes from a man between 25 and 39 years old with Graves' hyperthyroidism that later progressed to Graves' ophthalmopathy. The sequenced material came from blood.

The CDR3 sequence: CASSYVDNEKLFF. CDR3 DNA sequence: TGTGCCAGCAGTTACGTAGATAATGAAAAACTGTTTTTT. This sequence joins TRBV6-5 and TRBJ1-4; D remains unclear. The CDR3 consists of 13 residues. Germline V gene lookup returns CDR1 MNHEY and CDR2 SVGAGI. The V end was cut by 2 bases, the J end by 4 bases, with 5 bases between.